Listed here are 16 T cell receptor beta chains from one sample, sequenced in a study of blood T cell repertoires in COVID-19. The repertoire was sequenced with immunoSEQ multiplex PCR; TCRdb's copy has only in-frame clones and lacks some. The sample consists of around 620,000 clones, more than 80% of them appearing once. The sequenced material came from peripheral blood. Source of these receptors: a woman aged 18-30 years with acute or convalescent COVID-19.

CDR3 sequence: CASSQEALGTGYGYTF. DNA of the CDR3: TGTGCCAGCAGCCAAGAGGCCTTGGGCACGGGGTATGGCTACACCTTC. The chain uses TRBV3-1 (or the pseudogene TRBV3-2) and TRBJ1-2; D is unresolved. CDR1 and CDR2 (germline): LGHDT, YNNKEL (reference sequence). V gave up 0 bases and J gave up 5 bases, with 16 bases separating them. This CDR3 is built from 16 residues.

This chain links TRBV5-4 with TRBJ2-3; 9 bases are a match to TRBD1. Trimming cost V 4 bases and J 3 bases; bases outside gene matches: 9. Looked up from germline, CDR1 is SGHNT and CDR2 is YYREEE (reference sequence). This CDR3 has 16 amino acids. As DNA, the CDR3 is TGTGCCAGCAGCATAAGGACAGGGGAGGTAACAGATACGCAGTATTTT. Translated, it gives CASSIRTGEVTDTQYF.

This chain joins TRBV5-5 and TRBJ2-1; 8 nucleotides align to TRBD2. Per the germline V gene, CDR1 is SGHKS and CDR2 is YYEKEE (reference sequence). This CDR3 region has 13 residues. Germline trimming cut 3 bases from V and 6 bases from J; bases unmatched to any gene: 2. The CDR3 sequence is CASSWGTSNEQFF. The CDR3 DNA reads as TGTGCCAGCAGCTGGGGGACTAGCAATGAGCAGTTCTTC.

This chain connects TRBV29-1 to TRBJ2-1; 7 positions agree with TRBD2. Germline lookup yields CDR1 SQVTM and CDR2 ANQGSEA. The CDR3 has 13 residues. Unmatched junction bases numbered 6, after V lost 3 bases and J lost 7 bases. The CDR3 here is CSVEYGRLNEQFF. The CDR3 nucleotides read TGCAGCGTTGAGTACGGGAGGTTGAATGAGCAGTTCTTC.

CDR3 coding DNA: TGTGCCAGCAGCTTTTCAAGCTCGAACACTGAAGCTTTCTTT. Its translation: CASSFSSSNTEAFF. V usage is TRBV7-6 and J usage is TRBJ1-1, with D hard to call. Germline V lookup: CDR1 SGHVS, CDR2 FNYEAQ. V was cut by 3 bases and J by 1 base, with 9 bases left in between. This CDR3 has 14 residues.

V and J are TRBV27 and TRBJ1-5; D might be TRBD1 (6 bases). The germline CDR1 and CDR2 sequences are MNHEY and SMNVEV (reference sequence). V shed 6 bases and J shed 3 bases, with 12 bases lying between them. The CDR3 extends over 14 amino acids. CDR3 protein: CASSSGQFNQPQHF. The CDR3 region has the DNA TGTGCCAGCAGCTCCGGACAGTTCAATCAGCCCCAGCATTTT.

The CDR3 region has the DNA TGTGCCAGCAGCCCACCCTTCCAAACAGGGGTAACTGAAGCTTTCTTT. This encodes CASSPPFQTGVTEAFF. This sequence joins TRBV5-4 and TRBJ1-1; 7 nucleotides align to TRBD1. Germline V CDR1 and CDR2: SGHNT, YYREEE (reference sequence). V was pared by 4 bases and J by 5 bases, with 14 bases of the junction left unmatched. The CDR3 loop spans 16 amino acids. Full variable domain (outside the CDR3, taken from reference TRBV5-4 and TRBJ1-1): ETGVTQSPTHLIKTRGQQVTLRCSSQSGHNTVSWYQQALGQGPQFIFQYYREEENGRGNFPPRFSGLQFPNYSSELNVNALELDDSALYLCASSPPFQTGVTEAFFGQGTRLTVV.

The genes are TRBV6-5 and TRBJ2-1; the match to TRBD1 covers 8 bases. V was clipped by 0 bases and J by 2 bases; unmatched bases: 3. CDR3 size: 16 residues. CDR1 is MNHEY, CDR2 SVGAGI, per germline. The CDR3: CASSYSRTGPYNEQFF. DNA for the CDR3: TGTGCCAGCAGTTACTCCAGGACAGGGCCCTACAATGAGCAGTTCTTC.

This rearrangement joins TRBV2 to TRBJ1-1, with no clear D. The CDR3 spans 15 residues. V was trimmed by 9 bases and J by 4 bases, leaving 21 bases between them. Germline values: CDR1 SNHLY, CDR2 FYNNEI. CDR3 protein: CASLLPILGGTEAFF. CDR3 nucleotides: TGTGCCAGTTTGCTTCCAATTCTCGGTGGCACTGAAGCTTTCTTT.

This clone has only one observation. The CDR3 protein is CAWSVLRGAGSETQYF. The CDR3 coding sequence is TGTGCCTGGAGTGTACTTCGGGGGGCTGGTTCAGAGACCCAGTACTTC. V is TRBV30 and J is TRBJ2-5; D is perhaps TRBD2 (7 bases). Per germline, CDR1 GTSNPN and CDR2 SVGIG (reference sequence). The CDR3 is 16 residues long. V dropped 0 bases and J dropped 4 bases, with 18 bases sitting between them.

To note about this clone: The same CDR3 arises from other DNA sequences in this sample as well. V is TRBV7-9 and J is TRBJ2-3, with 12 bases fitting TRBD2. The CDR3 sequence is 16 residues long. Unmatched junction bases numbered 0, after V lost 1 base and J lost 1 base. Germline CDR1 SEHNR, CDR2 FQNEAQ (reference sequence). For the CDR3, the DNA is TGTGCCAGCAGCTTAGGACTAGCGGGGGGCACAGATACGCAGTATTTT. Translation gives CASSLGLAGGTDTQYF.

This clone was seen once. The CDR3 reads CASSPSGVGEQFF. The CDR3 DNA reads TGTGCCAGCTCACCTAGCGGGGTGGGCGAGCAGTTCTTC. The chain couples TRBV2 to TRBJ2-1; 9 positions agree with TRBD2. The CDR3 loop spans 13 amino acids. With 8 bases clipped from V and 10 bases from J, the junction kept 9 bases outside the gene matches. The germline CDR1 and CDR2 sequences are SNHLY and FYNNEI.

The chain uses TRBV6-5 and TRBJ1-1; D gene uncertain. Trimming shortened V by 2 bases and J by 3 bases, and 10 bases separated the two germline ends. CDR1 MNHEY and CDR2 SVGAGI come from the germline V gene. This CDR3 has 14 residues. The CDR3 is CASSYGGSYTEAFF. Here the CDR3 DNA reads TGTGCCAGCAGTTACGGCGGGAGTTACACTGAAGCTTTCTTT.

This clone has just one count. This sequence joins TRBV27 and TRBJ1-2, with D unclear. The V gene lost 3 bases and the J gene lost 4 bases, with 15 bases spanning the gap. The CDR3 is made up of 15 amino acids. Germline loops: CDR1 MNHEY, CDR2 SMNVEV (reference sequence). The CDR3 DNA is TGTGCCAGCAGTTTTTCCGTGGGTCGAGGCTATGGCTACACCTTC. Its protein is CASSFSVGRGYGYTF.

The rearrangement uses TRBV9 and TRBJ1-5, with TRBD1 identical over 9 bases. The CDR3 consists of 21 residues. The ends lost 3 bases at V and 3 bases at J; junction bases unmatched: 22. Germline V gene sequence: CDR1 SGDLS, CDR2 YYNGEE. The CDR3 region has the DNA TGTGCCAGCAGCGGGGGCCCCTGTCCCGGGACAGGGTTTAGGGTCAATCAGCCCCAGCATTTT. Translated: CASSGGPCPGTGFRVNQPQHF.

The DNA for the CDR3 is TGTGCCAGCAGTTACCGGGACATTTTCCCCTACGAGCAGTACTTC. Its protein product is CASSYRDIFPYEQYF. The chain combines TRBV6-5 with TRBJ2-7; D may be TRBD1 (6 bases). The germline V gene encodes CDR1 MNHEY and CDR2 SVGAGI. Trimming removed 2 bases at V and 2 bases at J, with 13 bases between. The CDR3 contains 15 residues.